These 3 T cell receptor beta chains were all obtained from the same sample, sequenced in a study of control samples from healthy donors and cancer patients. Repertoires were generated with immunoSEQ multiplex PCR, while TCRdb's copy carries only in-frame clones and drops some. The repertoire holds around 80,000 clones, with roughly 91% as singletons. Sequencing was carried out using blood. All receptors derive from a man in his forties or fifties in good health.

The rearrangement links TRBV5-1 to TRBJ2-7; D remains ambiguous. V shed 4 bases and J shed 7 bases, with 21 bases lying between them. Germline loops: CDR1 SGHRS, CDR2 YFSETQ. The CDR3 length is 15 residues. The CDR3 nucleotides read TGCGCCAGCAGCCTGCAAAACTCTAGGGCGGATGAGCAGTACTTC. It yields the protein CASSLQNSRADEQYF.

This sequence joins TRBV7-8 and TRBJ1-3; the D is unclear. From germline, CDR1 is SGHVS and CDR2 FQNEAQ. The V end lost 0 bases, the J end lost 1 base, and 7 bases lay between the germline ends. CDR3 size: 15 residues. Written as DNA, the CDR3 is TGTGCCAGCAGCTTAGCGTGGGGATCTGGAAACACCATATATTTT. This codes for CASSLAWGSGNTIYF.

The chain links TRBV5-1 to TRBJ1-6; D gene ambiguous. The germline V gene encodes CDR1 SGHRS and CDR2 YFSETQ. The CDR3 contains 15 residues. V gave up 4 bases and J gave up 6 bases, with 14 bases separating them. CDR3 sequence: CASSPDAAPNSPLHF. CDR3 DNA: TGCGCCAGCAGCCCGGACGCTGCGCCTAATTCACCCCTCCACTTT.